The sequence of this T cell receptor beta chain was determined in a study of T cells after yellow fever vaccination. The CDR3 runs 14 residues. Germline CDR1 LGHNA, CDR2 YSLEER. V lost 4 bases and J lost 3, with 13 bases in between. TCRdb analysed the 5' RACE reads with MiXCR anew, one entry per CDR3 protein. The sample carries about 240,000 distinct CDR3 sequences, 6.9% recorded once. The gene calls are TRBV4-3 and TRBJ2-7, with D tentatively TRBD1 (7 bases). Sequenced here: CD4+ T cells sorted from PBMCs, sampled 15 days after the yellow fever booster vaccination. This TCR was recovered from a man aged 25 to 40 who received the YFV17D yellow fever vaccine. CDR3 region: CASSRRDSDYEQYF. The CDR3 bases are TGCGCCAGCAGCCGGCGGGACAGTGACTACGAGCAGTACTTC.